This T cell receptor (beta chain) was sequenced in a study of post-analysis software for immune sequencing data. In the study overall: Included among the disease courses, which were recorded for the cohort, were relapsing-remitting, secondary progressive and progressive-relapsing multiple sclerosis. Study outcomes and limitations: Batch-mates among the samples co-clustered strongly by F measure. The study found significantly lower normalized Chao1 diversity in multiple sclerosis patients than in controls.

Points on this clonotype: Its specificity is not known. A much larger clone sits a single nucleotide away, making a read error possible.

cDNA libraries for TCR beta contained unique molecular identifiers. Input amounts of roughly 0.85 to 10 million T cells were used. These gave 500,000 or so cDNA molecules, so each molecule approximated one T cell. MiXCR, applied by TCRdb to the PCR reads, yields one record per CDR3 protein. The sample holds about 190,000 distinct CDR3 sequences, around 29% seen once. The clonotype comes from a girl aged 2 to 17 with multiple sclerosis. The specimen was blood.

CDR3 bases: TGCAGTGCTAACCCCGGACTAGTGGGAGCCTACGAGCAGTACTTC. This encodes CSANPGLVGAYEQYF. The chain employs TRBV20-1 and TRBJ2-7; 7 bases are shared with TRBD2. The CDR3 runs to 15 residues. Germline V CDR1 and CDR2: DFQATT, SNEGSKA (reference sequence). V trimming: 4 bases; J trimming: 2 bases; junction bases outside the gene matches: 11.